This section outlines one T cell receptor beta chain sequence together with its context. The V end was cut by 6 bases, the J end by 4 bases, with 15 bases between. The CDR3 is 14 residues long. Germline values: CDR1 MNHNY, CDR2 SVGAGI (reference sequence). This entry is derived from a study of siplizumab effects on memory and regulatory T cells. Clones were sequenced by immunoSEQ multiplex PCR, and TCRdb holds only the in-frame ones, with some missing. The sample has around 100,000 clones; 80% to 95% are singletons. The sequence derives from a human donor in good health. The chain carries TRBV6-6 and TRBJ1-1, with D possibly matching TRBD1 (6 bases). The specimen was CD4+ T cells sorted from blood. The CDR3 spells CASSPGGLGTEAFF. The CDR3 bases are TGTGCCAGCAGCCCTGGGGGGCTGGGCACTGAAGCTTTCTTT.